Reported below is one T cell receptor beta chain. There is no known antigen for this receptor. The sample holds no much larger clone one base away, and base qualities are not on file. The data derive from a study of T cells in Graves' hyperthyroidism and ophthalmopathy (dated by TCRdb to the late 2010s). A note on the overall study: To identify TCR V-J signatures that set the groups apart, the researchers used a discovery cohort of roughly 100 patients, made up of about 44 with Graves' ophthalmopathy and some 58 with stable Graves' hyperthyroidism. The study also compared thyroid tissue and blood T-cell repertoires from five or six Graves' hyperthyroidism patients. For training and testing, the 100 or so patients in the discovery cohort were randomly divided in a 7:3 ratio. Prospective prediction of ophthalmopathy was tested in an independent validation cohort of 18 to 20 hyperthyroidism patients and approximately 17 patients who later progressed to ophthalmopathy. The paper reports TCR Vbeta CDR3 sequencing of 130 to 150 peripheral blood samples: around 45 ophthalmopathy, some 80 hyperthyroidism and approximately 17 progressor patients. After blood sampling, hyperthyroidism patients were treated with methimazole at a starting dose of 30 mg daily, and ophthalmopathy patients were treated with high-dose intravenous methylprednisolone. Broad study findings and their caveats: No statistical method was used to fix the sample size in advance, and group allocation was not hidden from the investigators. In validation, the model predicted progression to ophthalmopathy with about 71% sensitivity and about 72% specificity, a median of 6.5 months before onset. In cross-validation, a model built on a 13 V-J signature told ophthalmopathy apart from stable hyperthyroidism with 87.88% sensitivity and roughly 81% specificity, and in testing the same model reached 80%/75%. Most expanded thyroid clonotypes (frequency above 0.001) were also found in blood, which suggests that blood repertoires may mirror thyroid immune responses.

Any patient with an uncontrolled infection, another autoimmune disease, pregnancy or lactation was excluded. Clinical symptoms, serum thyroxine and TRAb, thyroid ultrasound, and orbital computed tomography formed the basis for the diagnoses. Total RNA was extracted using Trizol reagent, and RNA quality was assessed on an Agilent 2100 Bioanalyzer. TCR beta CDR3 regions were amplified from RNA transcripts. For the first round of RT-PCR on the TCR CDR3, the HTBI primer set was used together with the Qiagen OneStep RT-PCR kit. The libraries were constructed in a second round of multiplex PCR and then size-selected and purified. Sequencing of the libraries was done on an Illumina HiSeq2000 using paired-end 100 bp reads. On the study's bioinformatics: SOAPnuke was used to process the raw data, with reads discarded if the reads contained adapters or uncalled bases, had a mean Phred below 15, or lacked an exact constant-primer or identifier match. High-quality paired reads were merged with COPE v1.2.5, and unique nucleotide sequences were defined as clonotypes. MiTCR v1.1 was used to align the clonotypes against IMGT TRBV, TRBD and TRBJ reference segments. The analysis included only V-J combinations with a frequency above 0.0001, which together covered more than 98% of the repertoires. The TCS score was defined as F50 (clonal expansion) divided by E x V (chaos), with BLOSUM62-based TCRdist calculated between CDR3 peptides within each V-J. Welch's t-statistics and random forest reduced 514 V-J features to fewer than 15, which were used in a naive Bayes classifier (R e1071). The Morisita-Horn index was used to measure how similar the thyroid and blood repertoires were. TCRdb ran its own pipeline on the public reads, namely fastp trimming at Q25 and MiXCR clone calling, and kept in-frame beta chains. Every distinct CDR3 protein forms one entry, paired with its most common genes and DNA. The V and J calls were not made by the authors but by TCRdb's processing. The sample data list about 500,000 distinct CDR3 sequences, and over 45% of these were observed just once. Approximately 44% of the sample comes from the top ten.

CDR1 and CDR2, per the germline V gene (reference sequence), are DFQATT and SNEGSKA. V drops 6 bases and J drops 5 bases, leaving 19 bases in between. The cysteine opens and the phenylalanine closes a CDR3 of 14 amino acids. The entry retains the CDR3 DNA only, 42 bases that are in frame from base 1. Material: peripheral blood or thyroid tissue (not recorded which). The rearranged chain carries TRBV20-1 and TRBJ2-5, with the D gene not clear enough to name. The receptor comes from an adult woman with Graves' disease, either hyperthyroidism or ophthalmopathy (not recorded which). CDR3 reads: CSAGDPNTGETQYF. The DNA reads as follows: TGCAGTGCGGGCGACCCGAACACCGGGGAGACCCAGTACTTC.